Below are 22 T cell receptor beta chains sequenced from a single sample in a study of control samples from healthy donors and cancer patients. Libraries were prepared by immunoSEQ multiplex PCR; TCRdb keeps only in-frame clonotypes and omits some of them. The sample shows approximately 140,000 clones, roughly 89% of them seen only once. The sample consisted of blood. These receptor sequences come from a man aged 18 to 30 in good health.

The chain couples TRBV13 to TRBJ2-7; 11 positions agree with TRBD2. The CDR3 consists of 15 residues. Trimming removed 0 bases from V and 6 bases from J; junction bases left unmatched: 4. Germline CDR1 PRHDT, CDR2 FYEKMQ (reference sequence). In DNA form, the CDR3 reads TGTGCCAGCAGCTTAGGCCTAGCGGGGGGCGGCGAGCAGTACTTC. As protein: CASSLGLAGGGEQYF.

V usage is TRBV11-1 and J usage is TRBJ2-5; D not resolved. The V end was cut by 3 bases, the J end by 4 bases, with 12 bases between. The CDR3 has 14 residues. The germline V gene encodes CDR1 SGHAT and CDR2 FQDESV (reference sequence). CDR3 protein: CASSLFSKIETQYF. Written as DNA, the CDR3 is TGTGCCAGCAGCTTGTTCTCGAAAATAGAGACCCAGTACTTC.

The J gene is TRBJ2-7, the V gene TRBV5-1; D possibly corresponds to TRBD1 (6 bases). From germline, CDR1 is SGHRS and CDR2 YFSETQ. The V end was cut by 4 bases, the J end by 4 bases, with 12 bases between. CDR3 length: 13 residues. The chain's CDR3 is CASSQGDNYEQYF. As DNA, the CDR3 is TGCGCCAGCAGCCAAGGGGACAATTACGAGCAGTACTTC.

The rearrangement links TRBV5-1 to TRBJ1-2; 7 bases are a match to TRBD1. CDR3 length: 17 amino acids. CDR1 SGHRS and CDR2 YFSETQ come from the germline V gene. V lost 0 bases to trimming and J lost 4 bases; unmatched junction nucleotides: 12. CDR3 sequence: CASSLELDGRGFYGYTF. CDR3 bases: TGCGCCAGCAGCTTGGAGCTAGACGGCAGGGGGTTCTATGGCTACACCTTC.

In its sample, this clone was seen a few times. The V and J genes are TRBV7-9 and TRBJ2-1; no clear D gene. Germline V gene sequence: CDR1 SEHNR, CDR2 FQNEAQ (reference sequence). This CDR3 is built from 14 residues. The ends were cut back, 2 bases at V and 10 bases at J, with 15 bases in the middle. This CDR3 reads CASSLSSRAWEQFF. The CDR3 DNA reads TGTGCCAGCAGCTTATCATCGCGTGCATGGGAGCAGTTCTTC.

This sequence joins TRBV25-1 and TRBJ1-5; D unclear. V shed 10 bases and J shed 1 base, with 8 bases lying between them. Germline CDR1 and CDR2: MGHDK and SYGVNS. The CDR3 consists of 12 residues. CDR3 in amino acids: CAIRRSNQPQHF. In DNA, the CDR3 is TGTGCCATCAGACGGAGCAATCAGCCCCAGCATTTT.

The chain joins TRBV5-6 to TRBJ2-7, with D unresolved. CDR3 length equals 12 residues. The germline gives CDR1 SGHDT, CDR2 YYEEEE. Trimming removed 3 bases from V and 0 bases from J, with 4 bases in between. The CDR3 nucleotides read TGTGCCAGCAGCTGGTACTCCTACGAGCAGTACTTC. This sequence encodes CASSWYSYEQYF.

This clone showed up just a few times. V gene TRBV25-1 combines with J gene TRBJ2-7; 9 bases map to TRBD2. V was pared by 1 base and J by 6 bases, with 1 base of the junction left unmatched. Looked up from germline, CDR1 is MGHDK and CDR2 is SYGVNS. CDR3 size: 13 residues. For the CDR3, the DNA is TGTGCCAGCAGTGAATGGACTAGCGTCGAGCAGTACTTC. Amino acids: CASSEWTSVEQYF.

The J gene is TRBJ1-6, the V gene TRBV4-3; possibly TRBD1 for D (5 bases). Germline CDR1 and CDR2: LGHNA and YSLEER. V was cut by 1 base and J by 10 bases, with 17 bases left in between. The CDR3 is made up of 16 amino acids. The CDR3 sequence is CASSQGSRVVGSPLHF. DNA of the CDR3: TGCGCCAGCAGCCAAGGGTCCAGGGTGGTGGGATCACCCCTCCACTTT.

The J gene is TRBJ1-5, the V gene TRBV29-1, with D unresolved. V lost 4 bases and J lost 4, with 8 bases in between. The CDR3 is made up of 12 amino acids. In germline, CDR1 is SQVTM, CDR2 ANQGSEA. CDR3 sequence: CSVATPNQPQHF. The DNA for the CDR3 is TGCAGCGTTGCGACACCAAATCAGCCCCAGCATTTT.

This rearrangement joins TRBV10-3 to TRBJ1-2; 8 positions agree with TRBD1. CDR3 length: 14 amino acids. With 3 bases clipped from V and 4 bases from J, the junction kept 4 bases outside the gene matches. Looked up from germline, CDR1 is ENHRY and CDR2 is SYGVKD. CDR3 DNA sequence: TGTGCCATCAGTGACCAGGGGGCGGGCTATGGCTACACCTTC. This gives the protein CAISDQGAGYGYTF.

The chain is built from TRBV6-1 and TRBJ2-4, with TRBD1 matching 10 bases. Germline assignment: CDR1 MNHNS and CDR2 SASEGT. This CDR3 is 15 amino acids long. V dropped 1 base and J dropped 11; count of bases not matched to a gene: 8. The CDR3 DNA follows: TGTGCCAGCAGTGAAGATATGAGGACAGGGGGAGTTCAGTACTTC. Its translation: CASSEDMRTGGVQYF.

The chain recombines TRBV9 with TRBJ2-2; D remains ambiguous. Per germline, CDR1 SGDLS and CDR2 YYNGEE. Deletions cut 0 bases from V and 0 bases from J, with 9 bases between. The CDR3 has 16 residues. CDR3 DNA: TGTGCCAGCAGCGTAGTGGGGTTACCGAACACCGGGGAGCTGTTTTTT. Amino acid sequence: CASSVVGLPNTGELFF.

The J gene is TRBJ1-6, the V gene TRBV6-5, with D unclear. Germline V gene sequence: CDR1 MNHEY, CDR2 SVGAGI. Trimming shortened V by 2 bases and J by 12 bases, and 11 bases separated the two germline ends. CDR3 length: 13 residues. The CDR3 sequence: CASSYGAGRPLHF. The CDR3 bases are TGTGCCAGCAGTTACGGTGCTGGGAGACCCCTCCACTTT.

This clone appeared once. The chain carries TRBV29-1 and TRBJ1-2; no reliable D call. The CDR3 covers 14 residues. CDR1 and CDR2 (germline): SQVTM, ANQGSEA. Deletions cut 7 bases from V and 3 bases from J, with 18 bases between. The CDR3 nucleotides read TGCAGCGCCGGACGAGGGCGATTCGACTATGGCTACACCTTC. This codes for CSAGRGRFDYGYTF.

Here the CDR3 DNA reads TGTGCCAGCAGTTACGGGGGGCCTCCTCGCTACGAGCAGTACTTC. Translation gives CASSYGGPPRYEQYF. The chain uses TRBV6-6 and TRBJ2-7; D might be TRBD1 or TRBD2, each matching 6 bases. The CDR3 consists of 15 residues. With 2 bases removed from V and 3 bases from J, the gap between germline ends came to 14 bases. Germline CDR1 MNHNY, CDR2 SVGAGI (reference sequence).

This clone is a singleton in its sample. This rearrangement joins TRBV7-9 to TRBJ2-7, with D maybe TRBD2 (6 bases). Trimming shortened V by 5 bases and J by 4 bases, and 18 bases separated the two germline ends. The CDR3 loop spans 15 amino acids. Germline V gene lookup returns CDR1 SEHNR and CDR2 FQNEAQ (reference sequence). CDR3: CASSTPSGDVYEQYF. The CDR3, as DNA: TGTGCCAGCAGCACCCCGTCGGGGGACGTATACGAGCAGTACTTC.

J is TRBJ2-7 and V is TRBV5-1; 9 bases are a match to TRBD1. The junction had 4 bases not matched to a gene; V was cut back by 0 bases and J by 3 bases. CDR1 is SGHRS and CDR2 is YFSETQ in the germline V gene. The CDR3 consists of 15 residues. The CDR3 sequence: CASSLAGGQGYEQYF. The CDR3 DNA follows: TGCGCCAGCAGCTTGGCGGGGGGACAGGGCTACGAGCAGTACTTC. Variable domain in full (rest from reference TRBV5-1 and TRBJ2-7): KAGVTQTPRYLIKTRGQQVTLSCSPISGHRSVSWYQQTPGQGLQFLFEYFSETQRNKGNFPGRFSGRQFSNSRSEMNVSTLELGDSALYLCASSLAGGQGYEQYFGPGTRLTVT.

This rearrangement joins TRBV7-3 to TRBJ2-1; D is possibly TRBD2 (6 bases). Germline CDR1 SGHTA, CDR2 FQGTGA. Deletions cut 2 bases from V and 1 base from J, with 6 bases between. There are 14 residues in the CDR3. The CDR3 sequence: CASSLAGSYNEQFF. The CDR3, as DNA: TGTGCCAGCAGCTTAGCGGGGTCCTACAATGAGCAGTTCTTC.

The rearrangement joins TRBV6-5 to TRBJ1-1, with unresolved D. Trimming removed 10 bases from V and 0 bases from J, with 12 bases in between. The germline CDR1 and CDR2 sequences are MNHEY and SVGAGI. The CDR3 runs to 13 residues. The CDR3 nucleotides are TGTGCCACAGCCCAGAAAATGAACACTGAAGCTTTCTTT. The encoded protein is CATAQKMNTEAFF.

The chain has TRBV3-1 (or the pseudogene TRBV3-2) and TRBJ2-5; TRBD1 might be the D (5 bases). Between the trimmed V and J ends, which lost 2 bases and 2 bases, there was a span of 12 bases. Germline CDR1 LGHDT, CDR2 YNNKEL (reference sequence). The CDR3 extends over 15 amino acids. CDR3 sequence reads: CASSQWGALQETQYF. The CDR3 coding sequence is TGTGCCAGCAGCCAATGGGGCGCCTTGCAAGAGACCCAGTACTTC.

The rearrangement links TRBV9 to TRBJ2-2; D call uncertain. Per the germline V gene, CDR1 is SGDLS and CDR2 is YYNGEE. The CDR3 is 15 residues long. V was shortened by 0 bases and J by 7 bases, with 13 bases between the two germline ends. DNA for the CDR3: TGTGCCAGCAGCGTAGACGACCGTAAAGGCGGGGAGCTGTTTTTT. This translates into CASSVDDRKGGELFF.